This TCR beta chain was documented in a study of response to subunit inactivated influenza vaccine. Study conclusions and caveats: Only a handful of new T cells, the authors suggested, are recruited with each seasonal influenza vaccination.

This clonotype was seen a handful of times. As yet, its antigen is unknown. Using its own MiXCR run on the RT-PCR reads, TCRdb lists one record per CDR3 protein. Among about 480,000 distinct CDR3 sequences, around 9.9% were seen once, and the ten largest hold less than 15%. The CDR3 contains 15 residues. Germline V gene data show CDR1 as KGHSY and CDR2 as FQNENV. V shed 0 bases and J shed 5 bases, with 11 bases lying between them. The sequence was obtained from a man aged 45 to 65 who received an inactivated influenza vaccine. The rearrangement uses TRBV16 and TRBJ1-3; D call uncertain. Sequencing was performed on PBMCs from blood, taken 35 to 45 days after vaccination. CDR3 region: CASSQSSRARNTIYF. The CDR3 nucleotides read TGTGCCAGCAGCCAATCGTCCCGCGCCAGAAACACCATATATTTT.